This entry describes one T cell receptor beta chain. Antigen unknown. This record belongs to a study of T cell responses to AZD1222 COVID-19 vaccine. The table came from immunoSEQ multiplex PCR; TCRdb's copy has only in-frame clones and leaves some out. The sample includes 90,000 to 150,000 clones, around nine tenths seen only once; the top ten take around 3.8%. The CDR3 has 15 residues. The trim removed 8 bases at V and 1 base at J, leaving 6 bases unmatched. Germline V gene data show CDR1 as SNHLY and CDR2 as FYNNEI. General study findings and limits: Clonal diversity may have been underestimated in mostly white British donors.

The chain recombines TRBV2 with TRBJ1-1; 11 bases are shared with TRBD1. The receptor was derived from an adult who received the AZD1222 COVID-19 vaccine. Material: peripheral blood, obtained 28 days after the second AZD1222 dose. CDR3 nucleotide sequence: TGTGCCAGCTCCGGACAGGGGGCGAGGAACACTGAAGCTTTCTTT. Amino acids: CASSGQGARNTEAFF.